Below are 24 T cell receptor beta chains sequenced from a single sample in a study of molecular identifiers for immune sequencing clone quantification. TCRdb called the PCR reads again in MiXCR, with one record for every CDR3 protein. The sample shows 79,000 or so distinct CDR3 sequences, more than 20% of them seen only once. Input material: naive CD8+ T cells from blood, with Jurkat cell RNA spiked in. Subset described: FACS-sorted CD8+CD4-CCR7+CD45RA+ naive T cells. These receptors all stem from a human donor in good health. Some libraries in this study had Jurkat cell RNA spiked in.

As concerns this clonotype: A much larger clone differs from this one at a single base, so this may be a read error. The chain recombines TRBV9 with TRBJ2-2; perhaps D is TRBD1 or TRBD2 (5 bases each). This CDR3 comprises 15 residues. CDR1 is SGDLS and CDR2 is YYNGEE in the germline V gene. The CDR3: CASSVFTGNTGEPFF. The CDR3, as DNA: TGTGCCAGCAGCGTCTTCACAGGAAACACCGGGGAGCCGTTTTTT.

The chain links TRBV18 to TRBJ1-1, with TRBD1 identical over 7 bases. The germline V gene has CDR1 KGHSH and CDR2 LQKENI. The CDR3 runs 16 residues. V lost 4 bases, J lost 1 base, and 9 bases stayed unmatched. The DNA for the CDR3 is TGTGCCAGCTCACTAGCCCGGGGACAGCAGAACACTGAAGCTTTCTTT. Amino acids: CASSLARGQQNTEAFF.

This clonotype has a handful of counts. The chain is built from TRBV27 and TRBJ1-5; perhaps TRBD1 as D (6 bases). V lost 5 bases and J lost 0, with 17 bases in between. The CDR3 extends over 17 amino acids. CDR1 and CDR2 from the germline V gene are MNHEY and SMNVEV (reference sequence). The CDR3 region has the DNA TGTGCCAGCAGTCCCTACACAGGACAGTATAGCAATCAGCCCCAGCATTTT. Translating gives CASSPYTGQYSNQPQHF.

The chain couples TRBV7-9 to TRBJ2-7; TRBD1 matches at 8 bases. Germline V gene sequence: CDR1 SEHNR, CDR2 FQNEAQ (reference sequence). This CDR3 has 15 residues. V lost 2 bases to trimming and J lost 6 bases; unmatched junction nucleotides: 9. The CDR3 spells CASSLLGQGPREQYF. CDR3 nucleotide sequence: TGTGCCAGCAGCTTACTAGGACAGGGCCCTCGCGAGCAGTACTTC.

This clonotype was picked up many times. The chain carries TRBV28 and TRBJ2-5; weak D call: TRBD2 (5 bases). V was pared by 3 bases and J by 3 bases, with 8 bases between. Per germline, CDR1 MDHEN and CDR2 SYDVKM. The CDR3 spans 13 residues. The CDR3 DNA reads TGTGCCAGCAGTTTCTCCGGGAAAGAGACCCAGTACTTC. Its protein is CASSFSGKETQYF.

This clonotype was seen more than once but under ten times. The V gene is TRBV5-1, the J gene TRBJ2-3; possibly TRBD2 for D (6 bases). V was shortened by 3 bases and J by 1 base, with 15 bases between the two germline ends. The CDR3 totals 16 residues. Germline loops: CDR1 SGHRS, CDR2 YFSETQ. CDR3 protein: CASSSVGGSGTDTQYF. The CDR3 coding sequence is TGCGCCAGCAGCTCCGTTGGGGGGTCTGGCACAGATACGCAGTATTTT.

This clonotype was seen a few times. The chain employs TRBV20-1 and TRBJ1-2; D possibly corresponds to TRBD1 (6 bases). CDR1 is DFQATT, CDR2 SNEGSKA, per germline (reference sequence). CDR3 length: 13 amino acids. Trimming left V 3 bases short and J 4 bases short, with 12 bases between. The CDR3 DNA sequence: TGCAGTGCTAGTGAGGGGGGGGGCTATGGCTACACCTTC. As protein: CSASEGGGYGYTF.

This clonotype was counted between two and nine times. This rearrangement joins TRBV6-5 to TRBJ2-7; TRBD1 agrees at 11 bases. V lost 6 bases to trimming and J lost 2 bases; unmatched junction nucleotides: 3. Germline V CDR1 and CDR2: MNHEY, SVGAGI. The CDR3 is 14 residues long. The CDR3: CASSWGQGAYEQYF. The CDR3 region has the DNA TGTGCCAGCAGCTGGGGACAGGGGGCCTACGAGCAGTACTTC.

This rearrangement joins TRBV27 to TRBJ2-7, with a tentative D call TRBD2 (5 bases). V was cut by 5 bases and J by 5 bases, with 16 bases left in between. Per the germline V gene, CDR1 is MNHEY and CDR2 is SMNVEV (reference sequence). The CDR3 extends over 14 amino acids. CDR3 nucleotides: TGTGCCAGCAGTCCTCTCCTACGGGATAACGAGCAGTACTTC. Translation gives CASSPLLRDNEQYF.

CDR3 region: CAISESVSYSNQPQHF. The CDR3 nucleotides are TGTGCCATCAGTGAGTCAGTCAGTTATAGCAATCAGCCCCAGCATTTT. This chain uses TRBV10-3 with TRBJ1-5; D is uncertain. V was shortened by 0 bases and J by 0 bases, with 9 bases between the two germline ends. This CDR3 region has 16 residues. Germline-derived CDR1 and CDR2 are ENHRY and SYGVKD.

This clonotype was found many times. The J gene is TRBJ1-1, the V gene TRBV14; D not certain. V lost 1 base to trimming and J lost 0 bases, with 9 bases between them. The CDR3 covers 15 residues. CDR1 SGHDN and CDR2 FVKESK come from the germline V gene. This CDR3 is CASSQAGALNTEAFF. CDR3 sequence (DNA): TGTGCCAGCAGCCAAGCAGGAGCTCTGAACACTGAAGCTTTCTTT.

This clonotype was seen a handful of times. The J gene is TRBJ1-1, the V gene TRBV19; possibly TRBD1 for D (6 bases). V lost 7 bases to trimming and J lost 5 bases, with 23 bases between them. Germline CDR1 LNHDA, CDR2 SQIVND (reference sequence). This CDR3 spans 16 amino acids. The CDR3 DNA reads TGTGCCAGTACCACAAAGGGGGGGACATGGGGGACTGAAGCTTTCTTT. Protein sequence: CASTTKGGTWGTEAFF.

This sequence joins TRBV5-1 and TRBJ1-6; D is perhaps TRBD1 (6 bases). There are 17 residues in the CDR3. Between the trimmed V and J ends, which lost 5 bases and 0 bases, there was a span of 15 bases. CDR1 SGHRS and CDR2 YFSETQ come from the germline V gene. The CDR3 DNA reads TGCGCCAGCAGGACCGGGACACCAAGCTCCTATAATTCACCCCTCCACTTT. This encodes CASRTGTPSSYNSPLHF.

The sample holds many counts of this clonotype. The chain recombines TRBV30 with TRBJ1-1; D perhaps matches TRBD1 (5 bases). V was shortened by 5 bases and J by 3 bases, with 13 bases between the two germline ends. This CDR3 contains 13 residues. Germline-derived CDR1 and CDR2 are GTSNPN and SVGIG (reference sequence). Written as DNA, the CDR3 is TGTGCCTGGGCCGGCTCAGGGTACACTGAAGCTTTCTTT. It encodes CAWAGSGYTEAFF.

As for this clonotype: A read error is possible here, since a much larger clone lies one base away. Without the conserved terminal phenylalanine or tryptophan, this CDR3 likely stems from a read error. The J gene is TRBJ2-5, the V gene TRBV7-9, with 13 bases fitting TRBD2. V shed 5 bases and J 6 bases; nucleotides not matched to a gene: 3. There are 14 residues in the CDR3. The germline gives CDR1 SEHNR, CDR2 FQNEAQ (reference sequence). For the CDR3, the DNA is TGTGCCAGCAGCCGGACTAGCGGGAGTCAGACCCAGTACTAC. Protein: CASSRTSGSQTQYY.

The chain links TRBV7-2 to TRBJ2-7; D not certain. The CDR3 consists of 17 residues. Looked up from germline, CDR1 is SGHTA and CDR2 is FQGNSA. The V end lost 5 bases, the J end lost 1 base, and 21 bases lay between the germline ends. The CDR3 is CASSLIHDGLGSYEQYF. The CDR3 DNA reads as TGTGCCAGCAGCCTGATCCACGACGGTTTAGGATCCTACGAGCAGTACTTC.

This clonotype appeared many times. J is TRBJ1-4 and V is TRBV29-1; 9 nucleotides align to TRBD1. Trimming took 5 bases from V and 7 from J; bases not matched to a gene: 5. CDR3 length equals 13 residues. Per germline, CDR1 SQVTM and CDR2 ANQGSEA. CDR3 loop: CSVRTGEFEKLFF. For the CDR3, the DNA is TGCAGCGTTCGGACAGGGGAGTTTGAAAAACTGTTTTTT.

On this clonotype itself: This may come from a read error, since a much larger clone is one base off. Here the CDR3 reads CAGSYTRGLEGNQPQHF. CDR3 sequence (DNA): TGTGCCGGCAGCTACACCCGGGGGCTTGAAGGCAATCAGCCCCAGCATTTT. The rearrangement joins TRBV7-8 to TRBJ1-5, with D possibly being TRBD1 (6 bases). The germline gives CDR1 SGHVS, CDR2 FQNEAQ. The CDR3 extends over 17 amino acids. Full variable domain (missing parts from reference TRBV7-8 and TRBJ1-5): GAGVSQSPRYKVAKRGQDVALRCDPISGHVSLFWYQQALGQGPEFLTYFQNEAQLDKSGLPSDRFFAERPEGSVSTLKIQRTQQEDSAVYLCAGSYTRGLEGNQPQHFGDGTRLSIL.

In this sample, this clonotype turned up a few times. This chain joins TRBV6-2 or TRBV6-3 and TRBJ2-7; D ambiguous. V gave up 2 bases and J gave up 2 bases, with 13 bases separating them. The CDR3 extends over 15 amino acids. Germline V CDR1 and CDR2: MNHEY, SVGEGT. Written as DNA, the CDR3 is TGTGCCAGCAGTTACCAGGTTGGGGTACCCTACGAGCAGTACTTC. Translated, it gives CASSYQVGVPYEQYF.

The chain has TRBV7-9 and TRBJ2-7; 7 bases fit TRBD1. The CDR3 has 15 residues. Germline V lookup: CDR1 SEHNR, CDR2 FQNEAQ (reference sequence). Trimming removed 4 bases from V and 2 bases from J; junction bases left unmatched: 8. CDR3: CASSSAHGQAYEQYF. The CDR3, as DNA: TGTGCCAGCAGCTCAGCCCACGGACAGGCCTACGAGCAGTACTTC.

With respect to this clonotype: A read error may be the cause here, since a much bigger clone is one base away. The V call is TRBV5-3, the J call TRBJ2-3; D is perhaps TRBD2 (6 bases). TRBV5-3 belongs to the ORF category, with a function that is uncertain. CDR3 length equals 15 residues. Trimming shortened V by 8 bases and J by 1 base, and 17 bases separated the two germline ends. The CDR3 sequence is CASNLVGGRTDTQYF. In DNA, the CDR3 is TGTGCCAGCAACTTGGTAGGAGGGCGCACAGATACGCAGTATTTT.

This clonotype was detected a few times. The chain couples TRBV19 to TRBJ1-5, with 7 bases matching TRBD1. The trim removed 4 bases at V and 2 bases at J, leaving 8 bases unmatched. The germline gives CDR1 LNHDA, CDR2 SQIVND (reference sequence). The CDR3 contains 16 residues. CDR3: CASSTKTGLGNQPQHF. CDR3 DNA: TGTGCCAGTAGTACCAAGACAGGGTTAGGCAATCAGCCCCAGCATTTT.

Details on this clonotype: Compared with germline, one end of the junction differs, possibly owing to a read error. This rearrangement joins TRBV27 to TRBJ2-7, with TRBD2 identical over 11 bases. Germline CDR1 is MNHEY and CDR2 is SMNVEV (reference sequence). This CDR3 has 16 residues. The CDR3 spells CPSSYTLAGGPGEQYF. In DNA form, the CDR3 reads TGTCCCAGCAGCTACACCTTAGCGGGAGGGCCTGGGGAGCAGTACTTC.

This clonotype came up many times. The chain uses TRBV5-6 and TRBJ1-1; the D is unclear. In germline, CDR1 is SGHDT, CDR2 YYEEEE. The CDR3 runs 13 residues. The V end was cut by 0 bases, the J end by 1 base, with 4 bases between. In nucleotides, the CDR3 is TGTGCCAGCAGCTTGGGACCGAACACTGAAGCTTTCTTT. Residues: CASSLGPNTEAFF.